This TCR delta chain was found in a study of Vδ1+ human thymocytes. The V gene lost 5 bases and the J gene lost 1 base, with 17 bases spanning the gap. The CDR3 sequence is 16 residues long. The V gene's germline CDR1 is TSWWSYY and CDR2 QGS. RNA was extracted from the cells and then reverse transcribed. Multiplex PCR used pooled V-gene forward primers and a constant-region reverse primer to amplify CDR3s. TCRdb redid clone calling on the multiplex PCR reads using CATT. The sample holds more than 45,000 delta-chain clones; over 12% are singletons and the top ten take approximately 0.4%. A single count supports this clone. The target antigen is unknown. Overall study findings and caveats: Thymic TRG and TRD repertoires appeared highly polyclonal.

This chain uses TRDV1 with TRDJ1; D is unresolved. Input material: Vdelta1+ gamma-delta thymocytes from the thymus. Indicated subset: FACS-sorted CD3+ TCRalphabeta- TCRVdelta1+ TCRVdelta2- thymocytes. This receptor was taken from a girl younger than two who had congenital heart surgery. CDR3 DNA: TGTGCTCTTGGGCCCCGGGGTCCCGCACTCACCGATAAACTCATCTTT. It encodes CALGPRGPALTDKLIF.